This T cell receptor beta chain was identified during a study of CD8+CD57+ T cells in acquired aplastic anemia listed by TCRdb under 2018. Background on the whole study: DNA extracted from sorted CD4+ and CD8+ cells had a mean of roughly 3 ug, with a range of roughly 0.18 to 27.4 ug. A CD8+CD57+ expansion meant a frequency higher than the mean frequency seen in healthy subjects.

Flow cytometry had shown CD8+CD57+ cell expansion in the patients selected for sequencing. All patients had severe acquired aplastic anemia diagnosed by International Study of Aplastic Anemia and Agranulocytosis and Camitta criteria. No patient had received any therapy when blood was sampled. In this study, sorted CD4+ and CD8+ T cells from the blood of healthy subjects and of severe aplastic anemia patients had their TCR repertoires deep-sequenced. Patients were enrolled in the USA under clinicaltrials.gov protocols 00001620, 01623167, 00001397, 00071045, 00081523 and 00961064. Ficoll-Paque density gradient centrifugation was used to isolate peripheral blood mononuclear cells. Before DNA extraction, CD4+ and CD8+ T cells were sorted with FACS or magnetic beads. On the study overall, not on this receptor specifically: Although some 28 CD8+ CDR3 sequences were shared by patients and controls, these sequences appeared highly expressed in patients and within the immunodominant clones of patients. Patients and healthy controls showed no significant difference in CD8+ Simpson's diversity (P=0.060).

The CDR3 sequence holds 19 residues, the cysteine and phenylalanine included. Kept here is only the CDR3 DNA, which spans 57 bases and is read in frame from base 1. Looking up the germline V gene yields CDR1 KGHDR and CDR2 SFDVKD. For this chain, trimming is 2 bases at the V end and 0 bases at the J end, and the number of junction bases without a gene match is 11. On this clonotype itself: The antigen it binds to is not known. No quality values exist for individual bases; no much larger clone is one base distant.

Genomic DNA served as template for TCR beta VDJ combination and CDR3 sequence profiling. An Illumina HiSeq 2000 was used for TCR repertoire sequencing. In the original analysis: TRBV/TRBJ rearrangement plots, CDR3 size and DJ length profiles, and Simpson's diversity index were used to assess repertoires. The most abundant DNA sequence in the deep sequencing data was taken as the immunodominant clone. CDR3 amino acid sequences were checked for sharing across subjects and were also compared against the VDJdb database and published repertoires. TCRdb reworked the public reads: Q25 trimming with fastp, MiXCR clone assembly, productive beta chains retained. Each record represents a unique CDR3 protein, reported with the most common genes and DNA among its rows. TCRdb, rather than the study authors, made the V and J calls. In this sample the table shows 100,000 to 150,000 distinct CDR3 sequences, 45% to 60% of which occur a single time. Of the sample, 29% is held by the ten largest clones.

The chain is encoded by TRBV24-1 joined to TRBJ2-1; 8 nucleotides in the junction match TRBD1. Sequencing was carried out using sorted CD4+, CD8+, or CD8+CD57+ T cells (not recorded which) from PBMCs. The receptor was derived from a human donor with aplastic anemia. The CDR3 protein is CATSDSQTGQASSYNEQFF. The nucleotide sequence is TGTGCCACCAGTGATTCACAAACGGGACAGGCGAGCTCCTACAATGAGCAGTTCTTC.